Listed below are T cell receptor beta chains from one sample, sequenced in a study of control samples from healthy donors and cancer patients. Sequenced by immunoSEQ multiplex PCR; TCRdb stores in-frame clones only, minus some. The data show 75,000 to 95,000 clones, approximately 91% seen once. What was sequenced was blood. The source of these receptors is a woman aged 50 to 65 in good health. The CDR3 runs from the conserved cysteine through the conserved F or W. The D gene is left open where the match is weak. The listing skips clone size in some rows; elsewhere it reads once, few, many or a size class.

j_gene,d_gene,abundance,v_gene,CDR3aa,CDR3nt
TRBJ2-5,NA,NA,TRBV5-1,CASSLYRDQETQYF,TGCGCCAGCAGCTTGTATCGCGACCAAGAGACCCAGTACTTC
TRBJ1-2,TRBD1,NA,TRBV5-6,CASSLWDSYYTF,TGTGCCAGCAGCCTTTGGGACAGCTACTACACCTTC
TRBJ1-3,NA,NA,TRBV5-1,CASSLTGSGNTIYF,TGCGCCAGCAGCTTAACAGGGTCCGGAAACACCATATATTTT
TRBJ2-2,NA,NA,TRBV6-5,CASTRVASDTGELFF,TGTGCCAGCACCAGGGTAGCGTCGGACACCGGGGAGCTGTTTTTT
TRBJ1-2,NA,NA,TRBV29-1,CSVGQSYGYTF,TGCAGCGTTGGTCAGTCCTATGGCTACACCTTC
TRBJ1-4,NA,NA,TRBV5-4,CASSPQLTNEKLFF,TGTGCCAGCAGCCCGCAGCTTACTAATGAAAAACTGTTTTTT
TRBJ2-7,TRBD2,NA,TRBV2,CASSLFSGATYEQYF,TGTGCCAGCAGTCTGTTTAGCGGGGCTACCTACGAGCAGTACTTC
TRBJ1-1,TRBD1,NA,TRBV25-1,CASSPTGSSTEAFF,TGTGCCAGCAGTCCGACAGGGTCCAGCACTGAAGCTTTCTTT
TRBJ2-7,NA,NA,TRBV13,CASSLRFGGSSYEQYF,TGTGCCAGCAGCCTTAGATTTGGCGGCAGCTCCTACGAGCAGTACTTC
TRBJ1-2,NA,NA,TRBV20-1,CSASTRDGNYGYTF,TGCAGTGCTAGTACCCGGGACGGCAACTATGGCTACACCTTC
TRBJ2-1,NA,once,TRBV11-2,CASSYAGQRAEQFF,TGTGCCAGCAGCTACGCAGGGCAACGGGCTGAGCAGTTCTTC
TRBJ2-1,TRBD2,NA,TRBV11-3,CASSFGGGGNNEQFF,TGTGCCAGCAGCTTTGGCGGGGGGGGGAACAATGAGCAGTTCTTC
TRBJ2-3,NA,NA,TRBV10-2,CASSANSEADTQYF,TGCGCCAGCAGTGCGAATAGCGAGGCAGATACGCAGTATTTT
TRBJ1-3,NA,NA,TRBV7-9,CASSLVGMGDSGNTIYF,TGTGCCAGCAGCTTAGTCGGCATGGGGGACTCTGGAAACACCATATATTTT
TRBJ2-2,NA,NA,TRBV11-2,CASSSGNGGPYAGELFF,TGTGCCAGCAGCTCAGGGAACGGGGGGCCCTACGCCGGGGAGCTGTTTTTT
TRBJ1-1,NA,NA,TRBV10-1,CASSPTVMNTEAFF,TGCGCCAGCAGCCCGACAGTCATGAACACTGAAGCTTTCTTT
TRBJ1-1,NA,NA,TRBV20-1,CSADRTEEAFF,TGCAGTGCGGATCGGACAGAGGAAGCTTTCTTT
TRBJ1-2,NA,NA,TRBV19,CASSLDKIVGYTF,TGTGCCAGTAGTCTGGACAAGATCGTTGGCTACACCTTC
TRBJ2-1,NA,NA,TRBV15,CATSRVTAGLNNEQFF,TGTGCCACCAGCAGAGTCACGGCAGGACTTAACAATGAGCAGTTCTTC
TRBJ1-1,TRBD1,NA,TRBV7-2,CASSLVRQGAEAFF,TGTGCCAGCAGCTTAGTTAGGCAGGGGGCTGAAGCTTTCTTT
TRBJ1-1,NA,NA,TRBV7-9,CASTPLLNTEAFF,TGTGCCAGCACTCCGTTGCTGAACACTGAAGCTTTCTTT
TRBJ2-3,TRBD2,NA,TRBV7-2,CASSLSSGGGDTQYF,TGTGCCAGCAGCCTATCTAGCGGGGGCGGAGATACGCAGTATTTT
TRBJ2-7,NA,NA,TRBV11-2,CASSPARGSYEQYF,TGTGCCAGCAGCCCAGCAAGGGGGTCCTACGAGCAGTACTTC
TRBJ2-4,TRBD1,few,TRBV6-2/TRBV6-3,CASSYSNLGTVKNIQYF,TGTGCCAGCAGTTACTCGAACTTGGGGACAGTTAAAAACATTCAGTACTTC
TRBJ1-2,TRBD1,NA,TRBV5-6,CASSNRGTSVLYGYTF,TGTGCCAGCAGCAACAGGGGGACATCAGTCCTCTATGGCTACACCTTC
TRBJ2-1,NA,NA,TRBV2,CASSDRVYYNEQFF,TGTGCCAGCAGTGATCGGGTCTACTACAATGAGCAGTTCTTC
TRBJ2-1,TRBD1,NA,TRBV6-2/TRBV6-3,CASSPTGGSYNEQFF,TGTGCCAGCAGTCCGACAGGGGGCTCCTACAATGAGCAGTTCTTC
TRBJ2-1,NA,NA,TRBV29-1,CSVLGGPDEQFF,TGCAGCGTTCTAGGAGGTCCGGACGAGCAGTTCTTC
TRBJ1-1,NA,NA,TRBV28,CASRGFEAFF,TGTGCCAGCAGAGGATTTGAAGCTTTCTTT
TRBJ1-1,NA,few,TRBV5-1,CASSFLGTDEAFF,TGCGCCAGCAGCTTTTTAGGGACCGACGAAGCTTTCTTT
TRBJ1-6,NA,NA,TRBV19,CASSSNSPLHF,TGTGCCAGTAGTTCGAATTCACCCCTCCACTTT
TRBJ1-2,NA,NA,TRBV27,CASSSSWTSDGYTF,TGTGCCAGCAGTTCGTCCTGGACGTCCGATGGCTACACCTTC
TRBJ1-6,TRBD1,NA,TRBV2,CASRAGGYSPLHF,TGTGCGAGCAGGGCAGGGGGCTATTCACCCCTCCACTTT
TRBJ1-2,NA,NA,TRBV7-9,CASSPAGVFYGYTF,TGTGCCAGCAGCCCTGCCGGGGTCTTCTATGGCTACACCTTC
TRBJ1-1,NA,NA,TRBV28,CASSFLLGGAFF,TGTGCCAGCAGTTTTCTTTTGGGTGGAGCTTTCTTT
TRBJ1-2,NA,NA,TRBV3-1/TRBV3-2,CASSQGAANYGYTF,TGTGCCAGCAGCCAAGGGGCAGCTAACTATGGCTACACCTTC
TRBJ2-1,NA,NA,TRBV2,CASVVSEQFF,TGTGCCAGCGTAGTAAGTGAGCAGTTCTTC
TRBJ2-7,TRBD1,NA,TRBV29-1,CSVDRQGAGEQYF,TGCAGCGTTGACCGACAGGGGGCAGGGGAGCAGTACTTC
TRBJ2-7,NA,NA,TRBV2,CASTPYYEQYF,TGTGCCAGCACGCCCTACTACGAGCAGTACTTC
TRBJ1-1,TRBD1,NA,TRBV7-2,CASSLNRGVDEAFF,TGTGCCAGCAGCTTGAACAGGGGAGTAGACGAAGCTTTCTTT
TRBJ1-1,NA,NA,TRBV6-5,CASFVEGLNTEAFF,TGTGCCAGCTTCGTGGAGGGGCTGAACACTGAAGCTTTCTTT